This TCR beta chain was sequenced during a study of blood T cell repertoires in COVID-19. About the study: Italy, Spain and the United States were the sources of the convalescent and acute COVID-19 samples. PBMCs, B-cell-depleted T cells, or T cells provided the cDNA or gDNA that made up the material.

The ends lost 5 bases at V and 5 bases at J; junction bases unmatched: 11. This CDR3 contains 15 residues. The germline V gene has CDR1 LNHDA and CDR2 SQIVND (reference sequence). Authors' processing steps: Counts of nucleated cells, estimated from reference gene primer amplification, were obtained. TCRdb keeps only in-frame clones here, not all; method: immunoSEQ multiplex PCR. Clonal size and the V and J genes are those of that table, whereas D and trimming came from the DNA. The table records approximately 70,000 clones, about 80% of them present only once. The receptor was isolated from a woman aged 55-69 years with acute or convalescent COVID-19. V usage is TRBV19 and J usage is TRBJ2-5, with 7 bases identical to TRBD2. The sample consisted of peripheral blood. The CDR3 protein is CASSSPSGGGETQYF. The CDR3 DNA reads as TGTGCCAGTAGTTCACCTAGCGGAGGTGGGGAGACCCAGTACTTC.